This T cell receptor (beta chain) was observed in a study of blood T cell repertoires in COVID-19. Assay: immunoSEQ multiplex PCR; the TCRdb copy retains only in-frame clones and omits some. The repertoire has tens of thousands of clones, around 73% of them found once; the top ten carry 11% to 15%. The J segment lost 0 bases and the V segment lost 8 bases, leaving 6 bases of the junction unmatched. This CDR3 contains 15 residues. The germline CDR1 and CDR2 sequences are MDHEN and SYDVKM. The receptor was isolated from a man aged 60 to 69 with COVID-19, enrolled during active disease. Sequenced: peripheral blood. The V call is TRBV28, the J call TRBJ1-3, with 8 bases matching TRBD1. The chain's CDR3 is CASSRQGSSGNTIYF. Here the CDR3 DNA reads TGTGCCAGCTCCCGACAGGGGAGCTCTGGAAACACCATATATTTT.